The next 18 T cell receptor beta chains were all read from a single sample in a study of T cells after yellow fever vaccination. One entry per CDR3 protein results from TCRdb running MiXCR on the 5' RACE reads. The data contain 500,000 to 550,000 distinct CDR3 sequences, 21% of them singletons. Sequencing was performed on PBMCs, taken less than 25 days after the first yellow fever vaccination. These receptors were obtained from a man in his late teens or twenties who received the YFV17D yellow fever vaccine.

The J gene is TRBJ1-2, the V gene TRBV20-1; the D gene is possibly TRBD1 (6 bases). The CDR3 has 14 residues. Trimming left V 0 bases short and J 7 bases short, with 15 bases between. Germline loops: CDR1 DFQATT, CDR2 SNEGSKA (reference sequence). Here the CDR3 DNA reads TGCAGTGCTAGAGATACGATTTCGGGGGCTGGCTACACCTTC. Protein: CSARDTISGAGYTF.

The rearrangement joins TRBV9 to TRBJ1-4; no definite D call. The V and J ends lost 2 bases and 5 bases respectively, with 10 bases between them. CDR1 is SGDLS and CDR2 is YYNGEE in the germline V gene. This CDR3 has 14 amino acids. The CDR3 DNA is TGTGCCAGCAGCGTTGGAGGGTGGAATGAAAAACTGTTTTTT. Residues: CASSVGGWNEKLFF.

V and J are TRBV6-2 or TRBV6-3 and TRBJ2-4; 13 bases fit TRBD2. Looked up from germline, CDR1 is MNHEY and CDR2 is SVGEGT. With 6 bases clipped from V and 1 base from J, the junction kept 12 bases outside the gene matches. CDR3 size: 19 residues. The CDR3 is CASRNPGLAGPRAKNIQYF. The DNA of the CDR3 is TGTGCCAGCAGGAACCCGGGACTAGCGGGGCCTCGGGCCAAAAACATTCAGTACTTC.

The rearrangement joins TRBV9 to TRBJ2-2; D is uncertain. CDR3 length equals 15 residues. Trimming removed 0 bases from V and 6 bases from J, with 12 bases in between. In germline, CDR1 is SGDLS, CDR2 YYNGEE. The CDR3 nucleotides are TGTGCCAGCAGCGTAGCCCGCTCCCCGGCCGGGGAGCTGTTTTTT. This sequence encodes CASSVARSPAGELFF. The whole variable domain, remainder taken from reference TRBV9 and TRBJ2-2, is DSGVTQTPKHLITATGQRVTLRCSPRSGDLSVYWYQQSLDQGLQFLIQYYNGEERAKGNILERFSAQQFPDLHSELNLSSLELGDSALYFCASSVARSPAGELFFGEGSRLTVL.

This clonotype has only a few counts. CDR3 residues: CASSPRQTPEAFF. CDR3 sequence (DNA): TGTGCCAGCAGTCCCCGACAGACCCCTGAAGCTTTCTTT. The chain has TRBV12-3 or TRBV12-4 and TRBJ1-1, with D maybe TRBD1 (5 bases). The CDR3 has 13 residues. Trimming cost V 5 bases and J 6 bases, with 13 bases left between them.

The chain employs TRBV5-1 and TRBJ1-1, with 7 bases fitting TRBD1. J lost 10 bases, V lost 4 bases, and 10 bases had no gene match. CDR3 length equals 13 residues. Germline lookup yields CDR1 SGHRS and CDR2 YFSETQ. In DNA form, the CDR3 reads TGCGCCAGCAGCCTTGGTACAGGGGTAGGAGCTTTCTTT. Encoded protein: CASSLGTGVGAFF.

This clonotype was counted at least ten times. This chain uses TRBV20-1 with TRBJ2-1, with no clear D. Trimming took off 7 bases at V and 7 bases at J, with 26 bases between the two ends. This CDR3 has 16 amino acids. Germline V gene sequence: CDR1 DFQATT, CDR2 SNEGSKA (reference sequence). Here the CDR3 reads CSGSLEGLVNENEQFF. The CDR3 DNA is TGCAGTGGATCCTTGGAAGGGCTGGTTAACGAGAATGAGCAGTTCTTC.

This clonotype has more than one count but fewer than ten. The genes are TRBV21-1 and TRBJ1-1; the table names TRBD1, a call not compared with the DNA. TRBV21-1 constitutes a pseudogene. The CDR3 runs to 16 residues. The CDR3 here is CASSPPVWTGITEAFF. The CDR3 nucleotides read TGTGCCAGCAGCCCGCCCGTTTGGACAGGGATCACTGAAGCTTTCTTT.

This sequence joins TRBV6-5 and TRBJ1-1, with 8 nucleotides matching TRBD1. CDR3 size: 15 residues. Germline loops: CDR1 MNHEY, CDR2 SVGAGI. V shed 2 bases and J 5 bases; nucleotides not matched to a gene: 7. CDR3 region: CASSYPGTGGTEAFF. For the CDR3, the DNA is TGTGCCAGCAGTTACCCCGGGACAGGAGGAACTGAAGCTTTCTTT.

There are many counts of this clonotype. The chain has TRBV4-1 and TRBJ2-2, with no clear D. V dropped 4 bases and J dropped 1 base, with 10 bases sitting between them. The CDR3 sequence is 15 residues long. Germline V lookup: CDR1 MGHRA, CDR2 YSYEKL. CDR3 sequence reads: CASSPPGLNTGELFF. CDR3 sequence (DNA): TGCGCCAGCAGCCCGCCAGGTCTGAACACCGGGGAGCTGTTTTTT.

This clonotype appeared many times. The gene calls are TRBV7-2 and TRBJ2-5; TRBD1 might be the D (6 bases). Germline V gene lookup returns CDR1 SGHTA and CDR2 FQGNSA. This CDR3 comprises 14 residues. Trimming removed 6 bases at V and 5 bases at J, with 16 bases between. CDR3 sequence (DNA): TGTGCCAGCAGTATACAGGGTGGAGCCGAGACCCAGTACTTC. Its translation is CASSIQGGAETQYF.

The chain links TRBV25-1 to TRBJ1-1; 8 nucleotides match TRBD1. The CDR3 runs to 14 residues. Germline CDR1 reads MGHDK; CDR2 reads SYGVNS. J gave up 6 bases and V 6 bases, and 9 bases lay outside the gene matches. The CDR3 spells CASSHTTGGSEAFF. The CDR3 DNA reads TGTGCCAGCAGCCACACCACAGGGGGTTCTGAAGCTTTCTTT. The full variable domain, with the rest looked up from reference TRBV25-1 and TRBJ1-1, is EADIYQTPRYLVIGTGKKITLECSQTMGHDKMYWYQQDPGMELHLIHYSYGVNSTEKGDLSSESTVSRIRTEHFPLTLESARPSHTSQYLCASSHTTGGSEAFFGQGTRLTVV.

This clonotype was seen a few times. The chain uses TRBV15 and TRBJ1-1; D is uncertain. The CDR3 covers 13 residues. V dropped 3 bases and J dropped 5 bases, with 10 bases sitting between them. Germline V gives CDR1 LNHNV, CDR2 YYDKDF (reference sequence). The CDR3 DNA sequence: TGTGCCACCAGCAGGTCATCGGGGACTGAAGCTTTCTTT. Translation gives CATSRSSGTEAFF.

This clonotype was seen at least ten times. The chain uses TRBV10-3 and TRBJ2-7; D not resolved. Between the trimmed V and J ends, which lost 9 bases and 3 bases, there was a span of 12 bases. In germline, CDR1 is ENHRY, CDR2 SYGVKD. This CDR3 contains 12 residues. CDR3 nucleotide sequence: TGTGCCATTGGGCCCTCCGGCTACGAGCAGTACTTC. It translates to CAIGPSGYEQYF.

This chain links TRBV20-1 with TRBJ1-6; a weak D match, TRBD1 (5 bases). Trimming removed 0 bases from V and 12 bases from J, with 15 bases in between. The germline gives CDR1 DFQATT, CDR2 SNEGSKA (reference sequence). This CDR3 comprises 14 residues. Here the CDR3 reads CSARDQWQGEPLHF. In nucleotides, the CDR3 is TGCAGTGCTAGAGATCAATGGCAGGGAGAACCCCTCCACTTT.

This clonotype was counted a few times. The rearrangement links TRBV20-1 to TRBJ1-1, with TRBD1 identical over 7 bases. The V gene end was trimmed by 6 bases and the J gene end by 3 bases; junction bases not matched to a gene: 7. From germline, CDR1 is DFQATT and CDR2 SNEGSKA (reference sequence). This CDR3 has 13 amino acids. CDR3 amino acids: CSARRGWDTEAFF. In nucleotides, the CDR3 is TGCAGTGCCCGCAGGGGGTGGGACACTGAAGCTTTCTTT.

This clonotype has more than one count but fewer than ten. Here the CDR3 DNA reads TGTGCCAGCAGACTCGGACCACAGCCCACAGATACGCAGTATTTT. Its translation is CASRLGPQPTDTQYF. V gene TRBV7-2 combines with J gene TRBJ2-3; unclear D gene. Deletions cut 6 bases from V and 2 bases from J, with 15 bases between. The CDR3 has 15 amino acids. CDR1 is SGHTA, CDR2 FQGNSA, per germline.

This clonotype was seen a few times. V is TRBV6-1 and J is TRBJ1-4, with TRBD1 matching 7 bases. Germline trimming cut 9 bases from V and 8 bases from J; bases unmatched to any gene: 9. Germline V gene data show CDR1 as MNHNS and CDR2 as SASEGT. The CDR3 loop spans 13 amino acids. In nucleotides, the CDR3 is TGTGCCAGTGGGGGAGGGGGCTTGGAAAAACTGTTTTTT. Protein: CASGGGGLEKLFF.